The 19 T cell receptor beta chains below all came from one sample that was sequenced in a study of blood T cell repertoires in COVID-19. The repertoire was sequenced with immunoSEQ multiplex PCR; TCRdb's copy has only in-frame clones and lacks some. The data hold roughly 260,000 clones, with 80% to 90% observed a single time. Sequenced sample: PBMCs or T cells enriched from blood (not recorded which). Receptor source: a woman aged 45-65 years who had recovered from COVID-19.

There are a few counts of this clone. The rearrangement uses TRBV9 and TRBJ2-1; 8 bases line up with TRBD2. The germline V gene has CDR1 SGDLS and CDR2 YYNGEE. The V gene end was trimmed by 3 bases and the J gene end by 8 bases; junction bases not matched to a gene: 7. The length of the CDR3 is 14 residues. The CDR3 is CASSAWTSRDEQFF. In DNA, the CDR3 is TGTGCCAGCAGCGCCTGGACTAGCCGAGATGAGCAGTTCTTC. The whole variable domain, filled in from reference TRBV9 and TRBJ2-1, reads DSGVTQTPKHLITATGQRVTLRCSPRSGDLSVYWYQQSLDQGLQFLIQYYNGEERAKGNILERFSAQQFPDLHSELNLSSLELGDSALYFCASSAWTSRDEQFFGPGTRLTVL.

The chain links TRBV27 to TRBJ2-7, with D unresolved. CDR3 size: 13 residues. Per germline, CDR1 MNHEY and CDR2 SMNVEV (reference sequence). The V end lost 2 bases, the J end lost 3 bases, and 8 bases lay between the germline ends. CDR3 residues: CASSLGRYYEQYF. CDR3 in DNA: TGTGCCAGCAGTTTAGGCAGATACTACGAGCAGTACTTC.

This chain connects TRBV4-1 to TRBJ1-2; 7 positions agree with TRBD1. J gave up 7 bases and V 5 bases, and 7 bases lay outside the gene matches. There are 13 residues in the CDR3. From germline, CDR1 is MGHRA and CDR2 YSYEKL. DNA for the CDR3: TGCGCCAGCAGCGACTACAGGGGTCGTGGCTACACCTTC. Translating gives CASSDYRGRGYTF.

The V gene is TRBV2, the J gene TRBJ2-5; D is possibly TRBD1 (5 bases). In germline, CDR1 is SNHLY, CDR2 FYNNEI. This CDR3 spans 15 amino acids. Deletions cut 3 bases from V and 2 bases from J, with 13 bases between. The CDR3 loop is CASSDRSGRQETQYF. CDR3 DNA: TGTGCCAGCAGTGACCGTTCAGGGCGACAAGAGACCCAGTACTTC. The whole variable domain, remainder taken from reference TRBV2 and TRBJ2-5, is EPEVTQTPSHQVTQMGQEVILRCVPISNHLYFYWYRQILGQKVEFLVSFYNNEISEKSEIFDDQFSVERPDGSNFTLKIRSTKLEDSAMYFCASSDRSGRQETQYFGPGTRLLVL.

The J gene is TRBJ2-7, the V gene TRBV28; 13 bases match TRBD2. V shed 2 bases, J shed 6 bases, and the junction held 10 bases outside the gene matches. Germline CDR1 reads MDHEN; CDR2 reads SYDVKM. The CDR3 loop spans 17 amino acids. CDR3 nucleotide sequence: TGTGCCAGCAGTTTAGGACTAGCGGGAGCACCTTATGCCGAGCAGTACTTC. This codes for CASSLGLAGAPYAEQYF.

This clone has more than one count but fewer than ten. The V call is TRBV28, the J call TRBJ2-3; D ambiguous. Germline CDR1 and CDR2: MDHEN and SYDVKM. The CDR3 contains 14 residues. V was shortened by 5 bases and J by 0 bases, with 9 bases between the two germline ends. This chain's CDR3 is CASSEAASTDTQYF. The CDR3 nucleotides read TGTGCCAGCAGTGAGGCTGCCAGCACAGATACGCAGTATTTT.

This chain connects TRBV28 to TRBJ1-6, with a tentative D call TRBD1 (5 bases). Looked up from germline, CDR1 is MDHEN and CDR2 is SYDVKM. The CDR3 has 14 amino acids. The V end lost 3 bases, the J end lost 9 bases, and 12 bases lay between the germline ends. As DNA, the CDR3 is TGTGCCAGCAGTTTCCACCCCGGGGGTTCACCCCTCCACTTT. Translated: CASSFHPGGSPLHF.

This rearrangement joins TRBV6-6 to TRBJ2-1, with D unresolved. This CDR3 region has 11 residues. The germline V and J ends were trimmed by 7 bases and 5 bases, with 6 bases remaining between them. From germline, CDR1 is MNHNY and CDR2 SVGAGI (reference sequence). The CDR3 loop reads CASKEHNEQFF. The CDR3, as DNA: TGTGCCAGCAAGGAGCACAATGAGCAGTTCTTC.

This chain's CDR3 is CASGLVSGQGATEAFF. The CDR3 bases are TGTGCTAGTGGTTTGGTATCGGGACAGGGGGCCACTGAAGCTTTCTTT. The chain has TRBV12-5 and TRBJ1-1, with 12 bases lining up with TRBD1. The CDR3 loop spans 16 amino acids. With 0 bases clipped from V and 4 bases from J, the junction kept 3 bases outside the gene matches. Germline loops: CDR1 LGHNT, CDR2 FRNRAP.

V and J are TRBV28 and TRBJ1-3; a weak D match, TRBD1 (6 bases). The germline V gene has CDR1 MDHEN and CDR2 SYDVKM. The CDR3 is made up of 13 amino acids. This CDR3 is CGGRDISGNTIYF. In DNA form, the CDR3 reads TGTGGGGGGAGGGACATCTCTGGAAACACCATATATTTT.

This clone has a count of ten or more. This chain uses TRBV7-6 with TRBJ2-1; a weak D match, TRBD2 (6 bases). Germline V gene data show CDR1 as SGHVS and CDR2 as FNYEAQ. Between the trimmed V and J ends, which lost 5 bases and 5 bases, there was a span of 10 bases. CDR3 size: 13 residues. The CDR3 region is CASSGGPHNEQFF. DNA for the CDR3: TGTGCCAGCAGCGGAGGGCCTCACAATGAGCAGTTCTTC.

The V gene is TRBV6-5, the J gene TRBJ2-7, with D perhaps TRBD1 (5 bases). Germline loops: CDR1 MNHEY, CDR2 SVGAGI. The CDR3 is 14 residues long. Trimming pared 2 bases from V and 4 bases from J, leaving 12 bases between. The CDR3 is CASSYLPTVYEQYF. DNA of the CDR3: TGTGCCAGCAGTTACCTGCCGACAGTTTACGAGCAGTACTTC.

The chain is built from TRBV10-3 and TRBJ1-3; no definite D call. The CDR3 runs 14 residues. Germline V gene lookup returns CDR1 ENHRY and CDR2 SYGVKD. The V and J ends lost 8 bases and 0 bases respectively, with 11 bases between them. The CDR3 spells CAIRGSGSGNTIYF. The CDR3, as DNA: TGTGCCATCCGCGGCTCCGGCTCTGGAAACACCATATATTTT.

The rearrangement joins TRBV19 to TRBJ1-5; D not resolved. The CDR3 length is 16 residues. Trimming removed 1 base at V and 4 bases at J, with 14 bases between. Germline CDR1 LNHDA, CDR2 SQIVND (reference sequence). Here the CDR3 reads CASSIVLAVNNQPQHF. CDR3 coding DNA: TGTGCCAGTAGTATAGTATTGGCAGTGAATAATCAGCCCCAGCATTTT.

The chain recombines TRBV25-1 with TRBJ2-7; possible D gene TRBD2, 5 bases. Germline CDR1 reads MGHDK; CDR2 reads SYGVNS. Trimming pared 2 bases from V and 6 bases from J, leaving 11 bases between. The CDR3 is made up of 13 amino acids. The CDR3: CASSETGSSEQYF. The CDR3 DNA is TGTGCCAGCAGTGAAACGGGGTCGTCCGAGCAGTACTTC.

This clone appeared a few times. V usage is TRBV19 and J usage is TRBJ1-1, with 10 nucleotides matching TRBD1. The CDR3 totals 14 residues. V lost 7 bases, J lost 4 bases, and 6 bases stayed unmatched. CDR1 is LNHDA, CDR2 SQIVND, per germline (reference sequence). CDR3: CASISGTGATEAFF. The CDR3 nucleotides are TGTGCCAGTATTTCAGGGACAGGGGCCACTGAAGCTTTCTTT.

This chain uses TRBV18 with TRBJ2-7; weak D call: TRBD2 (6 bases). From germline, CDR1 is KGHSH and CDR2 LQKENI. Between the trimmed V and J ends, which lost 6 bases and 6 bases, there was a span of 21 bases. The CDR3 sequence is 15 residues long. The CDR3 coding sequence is TGTGCCAGCTCGCAGTCCCCGGGAGTATCTGGCGAGCAGTACTTC. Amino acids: CASSQSPGVSGEQYF.

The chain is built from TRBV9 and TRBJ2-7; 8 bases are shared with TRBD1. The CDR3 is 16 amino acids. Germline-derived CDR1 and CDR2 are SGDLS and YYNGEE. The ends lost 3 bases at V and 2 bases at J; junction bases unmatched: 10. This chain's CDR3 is CASSERGQGNPYEQYF. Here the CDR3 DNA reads TGTGCCAGCAGCGAAAGAGGACAGGGAAATCCCTACGAGCAGTACTTC. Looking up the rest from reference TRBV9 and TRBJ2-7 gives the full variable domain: DSGVTQTPKHLITATGQRVTLRCSPRSGDLSVYWYQQSLDQGLQFLIQYYNGEERAKGNILERFSAQQFPDLHSELNLSSLELGDSALYFCASSERGQGNPYEQYFGPGTRLTVT.

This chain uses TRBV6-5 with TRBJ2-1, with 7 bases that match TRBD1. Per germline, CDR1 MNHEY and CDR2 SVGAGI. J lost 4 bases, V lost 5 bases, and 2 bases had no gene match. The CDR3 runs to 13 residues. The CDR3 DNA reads TGTGCCAGCAGTACAGGGGAATACAATGAGCAGTTCTTC. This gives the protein CASSTGEYNEQFF.